Below, 31 T cell receptor beta chains from the same sample are listed, as sequenced in a study of pediatric ulcerative colitis. Here immunoSEQ multiplex PCR was the method, and the copy in TCRdb shows in-frame clones only, minus some. The sample records more than 45,000 clones, about 87% being singletons. Sequenced sample: blood. The receptors here all came from a boy between 10 and 17 years old who was a control in a study of pediatric ulcerative colitis.

This clone occurred once. The chain is built from TRBV5-1 and TRBJ1-1; D is undetermined. The CDR3 extends over 13 amino acids. Germline CDR1 SGHRS, CDR2 YFSETQ. Deletions cut 4 bases from V and 11 bases from J, with 18 bases between. CDR3 bases: TGCGCCAGCAGCCAGCTGGGAGGAGAGTCGGCTTTCTTT. The encoded protein is CASSQLGGESAFF.

This sequence joins TRBV18 and TRBJ2-3; the D gene is possibly TRBD1 (6 bases). The V end was cut by 0 bases, the J end by 0 bases, with 13 bases between. Germline CDR1 and CDR2: KGHSH and LQKENI. The CDR3 spans 17 residues. This CDR3 is CASSPPDGQRSTDTQYF. In DNA form, the CDR3 reads TGTGCCAGCTCACCACCGGACGGACAGCGAAGCACAGATACGCAGTATTTT.

The count of this clone is one. The rearrangement links TRBV10-1 to TRBJ2-1; TRBD1 might be the D (6 bases). V shed 0 bases and J shed 5 bases, with 14 bases lying between them. Germline assignment: CDR1 WNHNN and CDR2 SYGVQD (reference sequence). The CDR3 totals 16 residues. The CDR3: CASSESPRGGHNEQFF. CDR3 bases: TGCGCCAGCAGTGAGTCTCCCAGAGGGGGACACAATGAGCAGTTCTTC.

The CDR3 DNA is TGCGCCAGCAGCCAAGAGAGACGGGTTACTGAAGCTTTCTTT. This codes for CASSQERRVTEAFF. The chain uses TRBV4-3 and TRBJ1-1; D is uncertain. V lost 0 bases and J lost 5, with 10 bases in between. Germline V gene sequence: CDR1 LGHNA, CDR2 YSLEER. The CDR3 sequence is 14 residues long.

This chain joins TRBV13 and TRBJ2-3, with D possibly called TRBD1 or TRBD2 (5 bases each). CDR3 length: 17 amino acids. V lost 5 bases to trimming and J lost 0 bases, with 18 bases between them. CDR1 and CDR2 from the germline V gene are PRHDT and FYEKMQ (reference sequence). The CDR3 is CASSPARGAASTDTQYF. The CDR3 DNA reads as TGTGCCAGCAGCCCCGCTAGGGGAGCCGCTAGCACAGATACGCAGTATTTT.

This chain uses TRBV18 with TRBJ2-1; possibly TRBD1 for D (6 bases). This CDR3 is built from 11 residues. Germline V lookup: CDR1 KGHSH, CDR2 LQKENI. Deletions cut 3 bases from V and 10 bases from J, with 7 bases between. The CDR3 loop reads CASSPDREQFF. The DNA for the CDR3 is TGTGCCAGCTCACCCGACAGGGAGCAGTTCTTC.

The chain recombines TRBV29-1 with TRBJ2-7, with TRBD2 as a possible D gene (5 bases). Germline V gene data show CDR1 as SQVTM and CDR2 as ANQGSEA. Trimming removed 6 bases from V and 3 bases from J, with 12 bases in between. The CDR3 covers 12 residues. DNA for the CDR3: TGCAGCGTCCGCGGGTGGGACTACGAGCAGTACTTC. Amino acid sequence: CSVRGWDYEQYF.

This chain uses TRBV6-4 with TRBJ2-1, with 8 bases aligning to TRBD2. V trimming: 3 bases; J trimming: 2 bases; junction bases outside the gene matches: 6. Per germline, CDR1 MRHNA and CDR2 SNTAGT. The CDR3 is made up of 16 amino acids. The CDR3 sequence: CASSESRRGAYNEQFF. The CDR3 DNA is TGTGCCAGCAGTGAGTCTCGGCGGGGGGCCTACAATGAGCAGTTCTTC.

The J gene is TRBJ1-2, the V gene TRBV29-1; TRBD1 is a possible D gene (6 bases). The V end lost 4 bases, the J end lost 4 bases, and 16 bases lay between the germline ends. This CDR3 has 14 residues. In germline, CDR1 is SQVTM, CDR2 ANQGSEA. The CDR3: CSVVTGASIYGYTF. In DNA, the CDR3 is TGCAGCGTTGTAACGGGGGCTTCAATCTATGGCTACACCTTC.

The chain joins TRBV7-6 to TRBJ2-1, with 11 bases aligning to TRBD2. The germline gives CDR1 SGHVS, CDR2 FNYEAQ. J gave up 5 bases and V 4 bases, and 10 bases lay outside the gene matches. The CDR3 has 17 residues. CDR3 DNA sequence: TGTGCCAGCAGCTCCTTCAGTAGCGGGAGGGCCAACAATGAGCAGTTCTTC. This translates into CASSSFSSGRANNEQFF.

This rearrangement joins TRBV5-1 to TRBJ2-1, with no clear D. The V gene lost 0 bases and the J gene lost 5 bases, with 6 bases spanning the gap. This CDR3 spans 13 amino acids. Germline V lookup: CDR1 SGHRS, CDR2 YFSETQ. This CDR3 is CASSLVQDNEQFF. CDR3 in DNA: TGCGCCAGCAGCTTGGTACAAGACAATGAGCAGTTCTTC. The whole variable domain, remainder taken from reference TRBV5-1 and TRBJ2-1, is KAGVTQTPRYLIKTRGQQVTLSCSPISGHRSVSWYQQTPGQGLQFLFEYFSETQRNKGNFPGRFSGRQFSNSRSEMNVSTLELGDSALYLCASSLVQDNEQFFGPGTRLTVL.

The chain is built from TRBV29-1 and TRBJ2-3; D uncertain. Germline V gives CDR1 SQVTM, CDR2 ANQGSEA. This CDR3 contains 15 residues. Deletions cut 3 bases from V and 0 bases from J, with 13 bases between. The CDR3 here is CSVDARVYSTDTQYF. The CDR3 DNA reads as TGCAGCGTTGACGCCCGGGTATATAGCACAGATACGCAGTATTTT.

The chain uses TRBV5-1 and TRBJ2-7; 11 bases agree with TRBD1. The junction had 5 bases not matched to a gene; V was cut back by 3 bases and J by 6 bases. Per germline, CDR1 SGHRS and CDR2 YFSETQ. The CDR3 covers 14 residues. For the CDR3, the DNA is TGCGCCAGCAGCTGGACCGGGACAGGGGGCGAGCAGTACTTC. It specifies CASSWTGTGGEQYF.

The genes are TRBV19 and TRBJ2-1; a possible D gene is TRBD1 (6 bases). The CDR3 spans 15 residues. CDR1 LNHDA and CDR2 SQIVND come from the germline V gene (reference sequence). V lost 7 bases, J lost 0 bases, and 13 bases lay in between. The CDR3 DNA reads as TGTGCCAGTACCCAAACAGGGTCCTCCTACAATGAGCAGTTCTTC. Translation gives CASTQTGSSYNEQFF.

V and J are TRBV7-2 and TRBJ2-3; D remains unclear. V gave up 4 bases and J gave up 7 bases, with 18 bases separating them. This CDR3 comprises 15 residues. Germline CDR1 reads SGHTA; CDR2 reads FQGNSA. The CDR3: CASSSPIGASNTQYF. CDR3 DNA sequence: TGTGCCAGCAGCTCCCCCATAGGAGCATCAAATACGCAGTATTTT.

A remark on this clone: The same CDR3 also results from other DNA sequences found in this sample. V usage is TRBV5-1 and J usage is TRBJ2-3; D is undetermined. The CDR3 runs 14 residues. Germline V lookup: CDR1 SGHRS, CDR2 YFSETQ. The germline V and J ends were trimmed by 0 bases and 0 bases, with 5 bases remaining between them. CDR3 nucleotides: TGCGCCAGCAGCTTGGGCGGTAGCACAGATACGCAGTATTTT. This sequence encodes CASSLGGSTDTQYF.

The chain couples TRBV5-6 to TRBJ2-7, with a weak D call TRBD1 (7 bases). CDR1 and CDR2 from the germline V gene are SGHDT and YYEEEE. This CDR3 is built from 14 residues. The germline V and J ends were trimmed by 2 bases and 2 bases, with 11 bases remaining between them. CDR3 loop: CASSFGGGAYEQYF. The CDR3 DNA reads as TGTGCCAGCAGCTTCGGAGGGGGCGCCTACGAGCAGTACTTC.

This clone was counted a single time. The CDR3 here is CAVSGPYSNQPQHF. The CDR3 DNA sequence: TGTGCCGTTTCGGGACCTTATAGCAATCAGCCCCAGCATTTT. The chain couples TRBV15 to TRBJ1-5; possible D gene TRBD1, 5 bases. Germline V gene sequence: CDR1 LNHNV, CDR2 YYDKDF (reference sequence). V shed 11 bases and J shed 0 bases, with 14 bases lying between them. This CDR3 comprises 14 residues.

This clone showed up just a few times. The chain has TRBV5-4 and TRBJ2-1; D is perhaps TRBD2 (7 bases). The germline V gene has CDR1 SGHNT and CDR2 YYREEE (reference sequence). Trimming took off 4 bases at V and 9 bases at J, with 23 bases between the two ends. This CDR3 contains 16 residues. CDR3 DNA: TGTGCCAGCAGCCTGGCGGCGGGGGCCCAATTTTTTGAGCAGTTCTTC. Translation: CASSLAAGAQFFEQFF.

This clone was observed a single time. The chain employs TRBV10-3 and TRBJ1-1; 7 nucleotides agree with TRBD1. The CDR3 sequence is 15 residues long. Germline V gene data show CDR1 as ENHRY and CDR2 as SYGVKD. After removal of 2 bases from V and 1 base from J, the junction contained 4 bases not matched to a gene. The CDR3 nucleotides read TGTGCCATCAGTGAGATGACAGGGACGAACACTGAAGCTTTCTTT. Residues: CAISEMTGTNTEAFF.

The CDR3 loop is CASSGGIFSEQYF. In DNA form, the CDR3 reads TGTGCCAGCAGTGGAGGGATCTTCAGCGAGCAGTACTTC. This chain joins TRBV2 and TRBJ2-7, with a possible D match to TRBD2 (5 bases). Between the trimmed V and J ends, which lost 4 bases and 6 bases, there was a span of 13 bases. The germline V gene encodes CDR1 SNHLY and CDR2 FYNNEI. This CDR3 contains 13 residues.

The chain is built from TRBV6-4 and TRBJ2-3; 10 nucleotides align to TRBD2. The CDR3 has 15 amino acids. Trimming removed 5 bases from V and 1 base from J; junction bases left unmatched: 3. The V gene's germline CDR1 is MRHNA and CDR2 SNTAGT. DNA for the CDR3: TGTGCCAGCAGTCTAGCGGGAGAGGGCACAGATACGCAGTATTTT. It translates to CASSLAGEGTDTQYF.

V is TRBV7-8 and J is TRBJ2-2, with no clear D. The V end was cut by 8 bases, the J end by 6 bases, with 10 bases between. Germline CDR1 SGHVS, CDR2 FQNEAQ. CDR3 length equals 12 residues. The CDR3 DNA sequence: TGTGCCAGCCACCGACAATCCGGGGAGCTGTTTTTT. It yields the protein CASHRQSGELFF. Looking up the rest from reference TRBV7-8 and TRBJ2-2 gives the full variable domain: GAGVSQSPRYKVAKRGQDVALRCDPISGHVSLFWYQQALGQGPEFLTYFQNEAQLDKSGLPSDRFFAERPEGSVSTLKIQRTQQEDSAVYLCASHRQSGELFFGEGSRLTVL.

The gene calls are TRBV4-2 and TRBJ2-7, with 9 bases fitting TRBD2. Per germline, CDR1 LGHNA and CDR2 YNFKEQ. J was trimmed by 4 bases and V by 4 bases; bases with no gene match: 11. CDR3 length equals 16 residues. The CDR3 sequence: CASSPVSSGGSYEQYF. The DNA for the CDR3 is TGTGCCAGCAGCCCAGTTTCGAGCGGGGGGTCGTACGAGCAGTACTTC.

V usage is TRBV6-1 and J usage is TRBJ1-3; unclear D gene. Germline V gene data show CDR1 as MNHNS and CDR2 as SASEGT. This CDR3 spans 15 amino acids. Trimming pared 2 bases from V and 2 bases from J, leaving 10 bases between. CDR3 sequence: CASSETPLPGNTIYF. CDR3 nucleotide sequence: TGTGCCAGCAGTGAAACCCCGCTCCCTGGAAACACCATATATTTT.

V and J are TRBV19 and TRBJ1-2, with a possible D match to TRBD1 (5 bases). Germline CDR1 reads LNHDA; CDR2 reads SQIVND (reference sequence). Between the trimmed V and J ends, which lost 3 bases and 4 bases, there was a span of 18 bases. The CDR3 consists of 16 residues. The CDR3 here is CASSMIGGEGLYGYTF. The CDR3, as DNA: TGTGCCAGTAGTATGATCGGGGGAGAGGGGCTCTATGGCTACACCTTC.

This clone was observed once. V is TRBV19 and J is TRBJ2-2; 13 positions agree with TRBD2. Per the germline V gene, CDR1 is LNHDA and CDR2 is SQIVND (reference sequence). J was trimmed by 5 bases and V by 5 bases; bases with no gene match: 5. The CDR3 runs to 16 residues. The CDR3 spells CASSPGLAGETGELFF. In DNA, the CDR3 is TGTGCCAGTAGTCCAGGACTAGCGGGGGAAACCGGGGAGCTGTTTTTT.

The chain is built from TRBV7-2 and TRBJ1-2; 7 nucleotides align to TRBD1. Unmatched junction bases numbered 3, after V lost 6 bases and J lost 2 bases. There are 13 residues in the CDR3. The germline CDR1 and CDR2 sequences are SGHTA and FQGNSA. CDR3 nucleotide sequence: TGTGCCAGCAGGACGACAGGGAACTATGGCTACACCTTC. Protein product: CASRTTGNYGYTF.

The J gene is TRBJ2-1, the V gene TRBV11-2; D assignment may be TRBD1 or TRBD2 (5 bases each). The CDR3 has 15 amino acids. Trimming pared 5 bases from V and 8 bases from J, leaving 19 bases between. The germline CDR1 and CDR2 sequences are SGHAT and FQNNGV. This CDR3 is CASSIVGRVLDEQFF. DNA of the CDR3: TGTGCCAGCAGCATCGTGGGGCGGGTTTTGGATGAGCAGTTCTTC.

The chain is built from TRBV5-1 and TRBJ2-2; 8 positions match TRBD1. Germline V gene sequence: CDR1 SGHRS, CDR2 YFSETQ. The CDR3 loop spans 16 amino acids. V dropped 4 bases and J dropped 3; count of bases not matched to a gene: 8. The CDR3 sequence: CASSPRTGPDTGELFF. CDR3 nucleotide sequence: TGCGCCAGCAGCCCCAGGACAGGGCCAGACACCGGGGAGCTGTTTTTT.

This chain connects TRBV28 to TRBJ1-5; D unclear. The CDR3 totals 18 residues. The V end lost 8 bases, the J end lost 0 bases, and 23 bases lay between the germline ends. The germline V gene has CDR1 MDHEN and CDR2 SYDVKM. In nucleotides, the CDR3 is TGTGCCAGCCTTCGATGGGCAATCGGCGCTCATAGCAATCAGCCCCAGCATTTT. This gives the protein CASLRWAIGAHSNQPQHF.